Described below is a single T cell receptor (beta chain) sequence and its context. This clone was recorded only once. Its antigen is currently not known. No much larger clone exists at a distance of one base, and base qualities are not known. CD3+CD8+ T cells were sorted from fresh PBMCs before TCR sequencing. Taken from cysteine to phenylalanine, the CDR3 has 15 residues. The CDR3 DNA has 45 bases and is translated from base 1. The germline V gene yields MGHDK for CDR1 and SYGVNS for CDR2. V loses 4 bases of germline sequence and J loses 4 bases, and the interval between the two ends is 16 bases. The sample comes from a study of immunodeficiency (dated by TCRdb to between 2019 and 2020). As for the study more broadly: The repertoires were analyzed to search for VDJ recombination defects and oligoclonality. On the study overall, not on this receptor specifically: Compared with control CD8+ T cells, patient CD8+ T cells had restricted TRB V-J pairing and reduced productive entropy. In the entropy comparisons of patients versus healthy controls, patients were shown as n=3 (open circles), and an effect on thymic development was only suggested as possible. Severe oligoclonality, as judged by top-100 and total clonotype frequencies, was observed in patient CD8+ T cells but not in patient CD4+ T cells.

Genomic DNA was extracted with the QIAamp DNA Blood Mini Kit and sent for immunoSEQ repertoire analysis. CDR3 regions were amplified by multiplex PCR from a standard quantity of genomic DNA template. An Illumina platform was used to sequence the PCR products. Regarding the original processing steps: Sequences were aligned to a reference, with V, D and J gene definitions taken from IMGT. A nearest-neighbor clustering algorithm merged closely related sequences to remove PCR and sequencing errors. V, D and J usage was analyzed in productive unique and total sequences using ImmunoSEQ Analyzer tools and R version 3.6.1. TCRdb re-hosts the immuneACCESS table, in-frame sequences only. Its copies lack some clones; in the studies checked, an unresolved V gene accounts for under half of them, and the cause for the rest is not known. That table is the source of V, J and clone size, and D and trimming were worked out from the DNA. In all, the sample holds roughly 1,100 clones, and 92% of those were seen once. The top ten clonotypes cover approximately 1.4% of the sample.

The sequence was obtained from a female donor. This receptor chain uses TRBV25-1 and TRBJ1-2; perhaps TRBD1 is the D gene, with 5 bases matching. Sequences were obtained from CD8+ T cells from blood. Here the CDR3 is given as CASSGRTQVGYGYTF. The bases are TGTGCCAGCAGTGGCCGGACACAGGTTGGCTATGGCTACACCTTC.